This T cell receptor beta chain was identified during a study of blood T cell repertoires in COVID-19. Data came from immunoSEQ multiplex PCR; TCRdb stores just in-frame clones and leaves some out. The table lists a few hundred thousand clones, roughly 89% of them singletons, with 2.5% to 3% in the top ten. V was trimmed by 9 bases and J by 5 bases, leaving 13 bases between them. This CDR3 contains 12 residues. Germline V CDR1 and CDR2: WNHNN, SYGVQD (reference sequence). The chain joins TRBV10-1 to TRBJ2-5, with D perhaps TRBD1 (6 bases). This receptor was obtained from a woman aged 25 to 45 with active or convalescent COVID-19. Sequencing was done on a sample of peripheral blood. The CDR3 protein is CARLEGEETQYF. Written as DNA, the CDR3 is TGCGCCAGATTAGAGGGGGAGGAGACCCAGTACTTC.